This TCR beta chain was identified during a study of blood T cells in healthy people across ages. Looked up from germline, CDR1 is SGHTA and CDR2 is FQGNSA. CDR3 size: 13 residues. For this clonotype: Its antigen remains unknown. A single base separates this from a much larger clone, so it may be a read error.

Study-wide findings and caveats: When one million T cells were used, diversity estimates were thought to be underestimates.

A second about 6 to 12 cycle PCR used barcoded and J-beta primers. Per-sample output comprised a minimum of 3 million paired-end reads containing CDR3. One entry per CDR3 protein results from TCRdb running MiXCR on the 5' RACE reads. The data show hundreds of thousands of distinct CDR3 sequences, roughly 44% seen once. V is TRBV7-2 and J is TRBJ2-5; unclear D gene. The TCR sequence derives from a man in his 60s in good health. Sequenced input: blood. Here the CDR3 DNA reads TGTGCCGGCAGCTTATCCTACGAGAAGACCCAGTACTTC. Residues: CAGSLSYEKTQYF.